Reported below is one TCR beta chain. As yet, its antigen is unknown. The Oncomine TCR Beta short-read assay sequenced DNA from cultured CD4+ T cells. TCRdb re-called the PCR reads with MiXCR, one entry per CDR3 protein. The repertoire consists of over 10,000 distinct CDR3 sequences, with about 65% occurring once and the leading ten covering about 14%. Treatment in this sample: approximately 9-day PBMC culture with coronavirus spike peptide pools or control peptides (ViraFEST assay). The sample originates from a study of vaccination and CD4 T cells after COVID-19. Across the whole study: Investigators stimulated cells with overlapping spike peptides drawn from SARS-CoV-2, HCoV-NL63, HCoV-OC43 and HCoV-229E.

The CDR3 contains 16 residues. The germline CDR1 and CDR2 sequences are KGHDR and SFDVKD. The V segment lost 3 bases and the J segment 4 bases; nucleotides outside the gene matches: 4. This TCR was sampled from a human donor who had recovered from COVID-19. V usage is TRBV24-1 and J usage is TRBJ2-2; 10 bases agree with TRBD1. Sequencing used CD4+ T cells from blood, cultured in vitro. The CDR3 DNA reads TGTGCCACCAGTGATCCGGGACAGGGGACCACCGGGGAGCTGTTTTTT. Its translation: CATSDPGQGTTGELFF.